What follows describes a single T cell receptor (beta chain). The record originates from a study of graft-versus-host responses after intestinal transplantation. Regarding the study as a whole: Some patients had graft-donor T cell macrochimerism. In their allografts, the ratios of graft-versus-host to host-versus-graft T cell clones were high. The highest levels of circulating GvH clones went along with early declines in HvG clones after transplant. Some GvH clones appeared in ileal mucosa or blood before recipient bone marrow.

Profiled with immunoSEQ multiplex PCR; TCRdb holds only in-frame clones, not every one. The data contain roughly 14,000 clones, 29% of them singletons. Post-reaction sorting isolated proliferating CFSE-low CD3+CD4+ and CD3+CD8+ responders. With 4 bases removed from V and 9 bases from J, the gap between germline ends came to 7 bases. CDR3 length: 11 residues. Per germline, CDR1 MGHDK and CDR2 SYGVNS. The receptor's source is a human patient who received an intestinal transplant. V usage is TRBV25-1 and J usage is TRBJ1-5; D is ambiguous. The sequencing used alloreactive CD4+ T cells from a mixed lymphocyte reaction culture, collected before intestinal transplant. Indicated subset: CFSE-low proliferating T cells sorted from roughly six-day pre-transplant mixed lymphocyte reaction (GvH or HvG direction). The CDR3 coding sequence is TGTGCCAGCAGTGCCGGCGGGCCCCAGCATTTT. It specifies CASSAGGPQHF.